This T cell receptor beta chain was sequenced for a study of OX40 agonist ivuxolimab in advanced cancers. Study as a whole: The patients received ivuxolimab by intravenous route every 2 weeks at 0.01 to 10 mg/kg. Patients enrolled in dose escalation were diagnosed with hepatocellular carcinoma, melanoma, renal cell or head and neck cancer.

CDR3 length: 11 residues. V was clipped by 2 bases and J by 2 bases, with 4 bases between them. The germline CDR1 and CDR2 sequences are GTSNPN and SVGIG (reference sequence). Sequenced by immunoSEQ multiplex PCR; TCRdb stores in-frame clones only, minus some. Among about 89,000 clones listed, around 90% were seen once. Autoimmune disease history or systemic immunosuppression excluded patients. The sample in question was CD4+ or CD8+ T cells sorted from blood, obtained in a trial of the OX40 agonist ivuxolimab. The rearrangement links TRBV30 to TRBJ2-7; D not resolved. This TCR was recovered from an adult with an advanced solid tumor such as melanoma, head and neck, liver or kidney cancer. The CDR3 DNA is TGTGCCTGGAGTATGACCTACGAGCAGTACTTC. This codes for CAWSMTYEQYF. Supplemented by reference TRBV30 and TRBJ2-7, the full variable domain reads SQTIHQWPATLVQPVGSPLSLECTVEGTSNPNLYWYRQAAGRGLQLLFYSVGIGQISSEVPQNLSASRPQDRQFILSSKKLLLSDSGFYLCAWSMTYEQYFGPGTRLTVT.